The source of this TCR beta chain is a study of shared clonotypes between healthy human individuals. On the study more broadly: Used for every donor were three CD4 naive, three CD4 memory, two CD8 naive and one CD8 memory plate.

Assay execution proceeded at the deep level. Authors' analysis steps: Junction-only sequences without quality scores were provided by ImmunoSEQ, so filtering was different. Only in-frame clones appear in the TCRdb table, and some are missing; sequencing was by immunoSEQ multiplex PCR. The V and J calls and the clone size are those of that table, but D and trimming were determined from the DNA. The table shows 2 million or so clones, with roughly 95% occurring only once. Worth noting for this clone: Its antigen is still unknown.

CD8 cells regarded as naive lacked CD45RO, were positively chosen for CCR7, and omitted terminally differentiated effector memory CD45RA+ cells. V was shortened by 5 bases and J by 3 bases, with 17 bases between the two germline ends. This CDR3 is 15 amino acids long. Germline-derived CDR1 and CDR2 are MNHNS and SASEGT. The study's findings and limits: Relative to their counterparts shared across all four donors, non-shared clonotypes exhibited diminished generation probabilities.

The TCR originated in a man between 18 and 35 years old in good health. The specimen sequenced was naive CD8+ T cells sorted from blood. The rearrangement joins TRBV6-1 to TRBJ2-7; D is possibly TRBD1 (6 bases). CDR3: CASSPTGNLNYEQYF. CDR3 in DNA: TGTGCCAGCAGTCCCACAGGGAATCTAAACTACGAGCAGTACTTC.